This entry lists 8 T cell receptor beta chains sequenced from one sample in a study of shared clonotypes between healthy human individuals. Some clones are missing from TCRdb's copy, which holds only in-frame ones; the method was immunoSEQ multiplex PCR. Here the sample spans about 2.4 million clones, about 92% being singletons. Sample: naive CD4+ T cells sorted from blood. This sample's subset: CD45RA+ positively selected. Receptors were obtained from a man aged 18-30 years in good health.

The gene calls are TRBV10-3 and TRBJ1-1; 8 bases line up with TRBD1. J gave up 3 bases and V 7 bases, and 7 bases lay outside the gene matches. The germline V gene has CDR1 ENHRY and CDR2 SYGVKD. The CDR3 is made up of 14 amino acids. The CDR3 region has the DNA TGTGCCATCACCCTGGACAGGGCCGACACTGAAGCTTTCTTT. Its protein product is CAITLDRADTEAFF.

In its sample, this clone was seen once. The chain joins TRBV7-8 to TRBJ1-5; TRBD1 matches at 12 bases. There are 16 residues in the CDR3. Germline CDR1 and CDR2: SGHVS and FQNEAQ. Trimming removed 3 bases from V and 2 bases from J; junction bases left unmatched: 2. CDR3 coding DNA: TGTGCCAGCAGCTTCCGGGACAGGGGGCGCAATCAGCCCCAGCATTTT. Its translation: CASSFRDRGRNQPQHF.

This chain joins TRBV4-1 and TRBJ1-5; TRBD1 matches at 11 bases. V was clipped by 0 bases and J by 4 bases; unmatched bases: 5. Germline V gene sequence: CDR1 MGHRA, CDR2 YSYEKL. The CDR3 has 17 amino acids. The CDR3: CASSQDKGQGVNQPQHF. CDR3 DNA: TGCGCCAGCAGCCAAGATAAGGGACAGGGGGTAAATCAGCCCCAGCATTTT.

Concerning this clone: The same CDR3 can be traced to other DNA sequences in this sample. V gene TRBV5-1 combines with J gene TRBJ2-7; D is unclear. This CDR3 is 14 amino acids long. Germline V lookup: CDR1 SGHRS, CDR2 YFSETQ. Trimming left V 0 bases short and J 1 base short, with 8 bases between. The CDR3 here is CASSLDLLSYEQYF. The CDR3 nucleotides are TGCGCCAGCAGCTTGGACCTCCTTTCCTACGAGCAGTACTTC.

The rearrangement uses TRBV29-1 and TRBJ2-3, with 9 bases that match TRBD1. Trimming took 7 bases from V and 2 from J; bases not matched to a gene: 7. There are 14 residues in the CDR3. The germline V gene encodes CDR1 SQVTM and CDR2 ANQGSEA. CDR3 loop: CSARDRASTDTQYF. DNA of the CDR3: TGCAGCGCCCGGGACAGGGCCTCCACAGATACGCAGTATTTT.

The chain couples TRBV11-2 to TRBJ1-5, with TRBD1 as a possible D gene (5 bases). Germline V gene data show CDR1 as SGHAT and CDR2 as FQNNGV. The CDR3 spans 12 residues. V was pared by 11 bases and J by 0 bases, with 8 bases between. The CDR3 loop reads CAWDLSNQPQHF. The CDR3 bases are TGTGCCTGGGACCTTAGCAATCAGCCCCAGCATTTT. The whole variable domain, remainder taken from reference TRBV11-2 and TRBJ1-5, is EAGVAQSPRYKIIEKRQSVAFWCNPISGHATLYWYQQILGQGPKLLIQFQNNGVVDDSQLPKDRFSAERLKGVDSTLKIQPAKLEDSAVYLCAWDLSNQPQHFGDGTRLSIL.

The V gene is TRBV6-5, the J gene TRBJ2-7, with 9 bases that match TRBD1. The J segment lost 7 bases and the V segment lost 5 bases, leaving 9 bases of the junction unmatched. The CDR3 has 14 amino acids. From germline, CDR1 is MNHEY and CDR2 SVGAGI. The CDR3 coding sequence is TGTGCCAGCAGTCTGGGACAGGGAGTAGCAGAGCAGTACTTC. Its translation: CASSLGQGVAEQYF.

The V gene is TRBV19, the J gene TRBJ2-7; D is unclear. This CDR3 is 14 amino acids long. The ends were cut back, 2 bases at V and 5 bases at J, with 13 bases in the middle. CDR1 and CDR2 from the germline V gene are LNHDA and SQIVND (reference sequence). This chain's CDR3 is CASSIKVGIDEQYF. The CDR3 DNA is TGTGCCAGTAGTATAAAGGTAGGTATCGACGAGCAGTACTTC.